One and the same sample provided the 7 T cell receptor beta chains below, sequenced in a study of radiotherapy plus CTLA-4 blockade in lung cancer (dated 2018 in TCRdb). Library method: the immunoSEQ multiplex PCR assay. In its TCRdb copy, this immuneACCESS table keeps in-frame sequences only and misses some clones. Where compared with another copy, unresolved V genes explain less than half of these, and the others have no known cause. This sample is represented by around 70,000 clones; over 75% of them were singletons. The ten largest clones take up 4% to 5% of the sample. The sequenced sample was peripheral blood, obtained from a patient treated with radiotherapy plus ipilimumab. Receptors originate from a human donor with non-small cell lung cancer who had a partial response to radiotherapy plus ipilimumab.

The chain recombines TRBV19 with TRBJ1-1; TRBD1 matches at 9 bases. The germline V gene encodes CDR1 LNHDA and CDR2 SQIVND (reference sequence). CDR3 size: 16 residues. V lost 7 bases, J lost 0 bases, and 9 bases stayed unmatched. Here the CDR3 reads CASTPGQGIMNTEAFF. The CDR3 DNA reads TGTGCCAGTACCCCGGGACAGGGTATAATGAACACTGAAGCTTTCTTT.

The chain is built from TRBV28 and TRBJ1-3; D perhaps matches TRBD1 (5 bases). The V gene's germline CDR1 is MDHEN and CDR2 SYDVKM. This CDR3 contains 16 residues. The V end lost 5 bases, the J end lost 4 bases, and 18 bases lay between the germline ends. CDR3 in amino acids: CASSGDFGESGNTIYF. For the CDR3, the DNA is TGTGCCAGCAGTGGGGACTTTGGGGAGTCGGGAAACACCATATATTTT.

CDR3: CASASGLAASSYNEQFF. CDR3 sequence (DNA): TGTGCTAGTGCCTCGGGGCTAGCGGCAAGCTCCTACAATGAGCAGTTCTTC. The genes are TRBV12-5 and TRBJ2-1, with 7 bases that match TRBD2. The junction had 12 bases not matched to a gene; V was cut back by 7 bases and J by 0 bases. The CDR3 is 17 amino acids. Germline CDR1 reads LGHNT; CDR2 reads FRNRAP. The whole variable domain, filled in from reference TRBV12-5 and TRBJ2-1, reads DARVTQTPRHKVTEMGQEVTMRCQPILGHNTVFWYRQTMMQGLELLAYFRNRAPLDDSGMPKDRFSAEMPDATLATLKIQPSEPRDSAVYFCASASGLAASSYNEQFFGPGTRLTVL.

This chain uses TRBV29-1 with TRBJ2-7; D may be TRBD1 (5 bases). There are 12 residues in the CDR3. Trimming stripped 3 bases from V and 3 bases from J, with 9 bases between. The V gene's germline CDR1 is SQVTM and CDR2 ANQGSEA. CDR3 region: CSVDQGNYEQYF. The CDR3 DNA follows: TGCAGCGTTGATCAGGGCAACTACGAGCAGTACTTC.

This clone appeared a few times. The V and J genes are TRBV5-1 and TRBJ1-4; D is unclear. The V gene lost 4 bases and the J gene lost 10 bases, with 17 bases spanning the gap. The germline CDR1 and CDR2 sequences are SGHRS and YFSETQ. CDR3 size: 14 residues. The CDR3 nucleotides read TGCGCCAGCAGCCCGACCCCTGATCGGGTAAAACTGTTTTTT. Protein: CASSPTPDRVKLFF.

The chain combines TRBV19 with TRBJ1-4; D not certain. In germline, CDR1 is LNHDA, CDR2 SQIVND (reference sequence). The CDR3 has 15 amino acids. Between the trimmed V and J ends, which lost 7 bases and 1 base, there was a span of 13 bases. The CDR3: CASTGIGETNEKLFF. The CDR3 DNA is TGTGCCAGTACCGGGATAGGCGAAACTAATGAAAAACTGTTTTTT.

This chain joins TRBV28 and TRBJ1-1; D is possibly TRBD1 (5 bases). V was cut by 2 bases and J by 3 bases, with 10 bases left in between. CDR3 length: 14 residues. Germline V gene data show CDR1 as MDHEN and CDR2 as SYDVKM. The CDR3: CASSLETDDTEAFF. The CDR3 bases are TGTGCCAGCAGTTTAGAGACAGACGACACTGAAGCTTTCTTT.